This TCR beta chain stems from a study of T cell responses to AZD1222 COVID-19 vaccine. This clone is a singleton in its sample. Its antigen is as yet unknown. Repertoires were generated with immunoSEQ multiplex PCR, while TCRdb's copy carries only in-frame clones and drops some. This sample yields approximately 190,000 clones, of which roughly 91% are seen a single time; 0.99% belongs to the top ten. Study results and limitations: There were mostly white British donors and more females than males, and clonal diversity was possibly underestimated. Only 5 or 6 individuals given AZD1222 were seropositive at baseline.

The CDR3 contains 18 residues. Trimming took off 1 base at V and 1 base at J, with 20 bases between the two ends. The V gene's germline CDR1 is SGHDT and CDR2 YYEEEE. The rearrangement links TRBV5-6 to TRBJ1-2; no firm D call. The receptor's source is an adult in good health. The input for sequencing was peripheral blood, taken on day 0 of AZD1222 vaccination. CDR3 DNA: TGTGCCAGCAGCTTGTCCCTTAGCTTGAGACGGGATAACTATGGCTACACCTTC. It yields the protein CASSLSLSLRRDNYGYTF.